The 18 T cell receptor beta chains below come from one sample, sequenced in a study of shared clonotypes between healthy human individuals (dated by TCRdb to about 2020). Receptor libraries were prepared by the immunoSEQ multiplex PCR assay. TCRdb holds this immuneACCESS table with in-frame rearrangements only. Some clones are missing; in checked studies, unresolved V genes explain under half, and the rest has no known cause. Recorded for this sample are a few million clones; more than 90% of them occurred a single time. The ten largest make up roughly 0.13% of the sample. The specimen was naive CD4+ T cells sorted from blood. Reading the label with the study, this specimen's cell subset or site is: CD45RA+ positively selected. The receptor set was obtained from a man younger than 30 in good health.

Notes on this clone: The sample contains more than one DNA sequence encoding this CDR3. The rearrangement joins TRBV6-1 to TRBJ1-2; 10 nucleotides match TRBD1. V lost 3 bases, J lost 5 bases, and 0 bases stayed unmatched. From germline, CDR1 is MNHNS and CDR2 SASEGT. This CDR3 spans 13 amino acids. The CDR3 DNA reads TGTGCCAGCAGTGAGGGACAGGGGTATGGCTACACCTTC. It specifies CASSEGQGYGYTF.

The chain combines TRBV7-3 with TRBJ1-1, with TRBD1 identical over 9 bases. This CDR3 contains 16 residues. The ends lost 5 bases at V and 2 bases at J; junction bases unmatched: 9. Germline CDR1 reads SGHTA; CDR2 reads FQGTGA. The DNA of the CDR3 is TGTGCCAGCAGCGCTGGGACAGGGAATAGTAACACTGAAGCTTTCTTT. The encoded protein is CASSAGTGNSNTEAFF.

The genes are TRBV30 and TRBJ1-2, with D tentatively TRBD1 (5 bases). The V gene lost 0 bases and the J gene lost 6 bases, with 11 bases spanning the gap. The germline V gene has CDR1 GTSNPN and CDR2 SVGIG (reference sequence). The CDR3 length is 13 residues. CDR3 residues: CAWSVQGVHGYTF. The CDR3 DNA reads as TGTGCCTGGAGTGTTCAGGGCGTACATGGCTACACCTTC. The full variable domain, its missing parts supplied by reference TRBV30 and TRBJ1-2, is SQTIHQWPATLVQPVGSPLSLECTVEGTSNPNLYWYRQAAGRGLQLLFYSVGIGQISSEVPQNLSASRPQDRQFILSSKKLLLSDSGFYLCAWSVQGVHGYTFGSGTRLTVV.

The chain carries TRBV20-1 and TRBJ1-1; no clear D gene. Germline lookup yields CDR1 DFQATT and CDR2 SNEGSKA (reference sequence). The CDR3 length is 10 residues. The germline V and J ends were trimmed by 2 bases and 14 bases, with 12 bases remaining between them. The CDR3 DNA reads TGCAGTGCTAGAACGTCGGGGTGGTTCTTT. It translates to CSARTSGWFF.

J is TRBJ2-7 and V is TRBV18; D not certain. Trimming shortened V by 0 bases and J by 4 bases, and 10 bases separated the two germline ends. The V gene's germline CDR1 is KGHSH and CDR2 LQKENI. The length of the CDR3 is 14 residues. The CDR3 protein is CASSPPNGGYEQYF. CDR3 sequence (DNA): TGTGCCAGCTCACCACCGAACGGCGGATACGAGCAGTACTTC. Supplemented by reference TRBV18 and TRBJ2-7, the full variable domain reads NAGVMQNPRHLVRRRGQEARLRCSPMKGHSHVYWYRQLPEEGLKFMVYLQKENIIDESGMPKERFSAEFPKEGPSILRIQQVVRGDSAAYFCASSPPNGGYEQYFGPGTRLTVT.

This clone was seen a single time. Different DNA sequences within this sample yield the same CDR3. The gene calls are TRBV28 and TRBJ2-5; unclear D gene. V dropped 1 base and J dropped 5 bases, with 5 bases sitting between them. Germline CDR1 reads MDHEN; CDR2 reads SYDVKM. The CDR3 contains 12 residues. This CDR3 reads CASSLYKETQYF. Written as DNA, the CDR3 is TGTGCCAGCAGTTTATATAAGGAGACCCAGTACTTC.

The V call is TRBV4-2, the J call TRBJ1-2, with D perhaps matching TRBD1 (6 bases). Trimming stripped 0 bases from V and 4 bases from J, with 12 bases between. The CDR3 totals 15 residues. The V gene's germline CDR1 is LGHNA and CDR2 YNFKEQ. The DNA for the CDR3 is TGTGCCAGCAGCCAAGAGGGAGGGGGGAGCTATGGCTACACCTTC. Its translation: CASSQEGGGSYGYTF.

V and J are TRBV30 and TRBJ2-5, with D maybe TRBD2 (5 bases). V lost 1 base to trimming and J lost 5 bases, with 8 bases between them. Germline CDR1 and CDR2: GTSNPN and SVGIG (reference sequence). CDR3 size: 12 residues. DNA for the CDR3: TGTGCCTGGAGTGGACCGGGGGAGACCCAGTACTTC. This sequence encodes CAWSGPGETQYF.

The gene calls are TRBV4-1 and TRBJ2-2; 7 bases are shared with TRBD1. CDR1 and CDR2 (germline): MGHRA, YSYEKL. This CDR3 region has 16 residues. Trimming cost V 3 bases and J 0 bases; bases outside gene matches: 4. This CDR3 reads CASSHYRGPNTGELFF. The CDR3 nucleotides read TGCGCCAGCAGCCATTACAGGGGACCGAACACCGGGGAGCTGTTTTTT.

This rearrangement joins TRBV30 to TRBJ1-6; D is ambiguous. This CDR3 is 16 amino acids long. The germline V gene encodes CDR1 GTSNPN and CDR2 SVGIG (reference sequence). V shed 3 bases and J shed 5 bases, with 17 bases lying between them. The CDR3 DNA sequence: TGTGCCTGGAGCCCAATCGATAGGGCCGATAATTCACCCCTCCACTTT. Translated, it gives CAWSPIDRADNSPLHF.

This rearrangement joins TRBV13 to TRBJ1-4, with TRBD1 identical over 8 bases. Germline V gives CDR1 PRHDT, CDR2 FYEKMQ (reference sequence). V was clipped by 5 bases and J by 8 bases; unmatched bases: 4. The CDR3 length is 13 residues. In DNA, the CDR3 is TGTGCCAGCAGCCCGCGACAGGGGGAAAAACTGTTTTTT. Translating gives CASSPRQGEKLFF.

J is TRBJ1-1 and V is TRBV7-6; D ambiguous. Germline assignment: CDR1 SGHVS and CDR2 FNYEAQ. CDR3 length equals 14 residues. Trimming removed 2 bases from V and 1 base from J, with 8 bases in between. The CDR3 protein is CASSLIRTNTEAFF. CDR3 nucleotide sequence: TGTGCCAGCAGCTTAATAAGGACGAACACTGAAGCTTTCTTT. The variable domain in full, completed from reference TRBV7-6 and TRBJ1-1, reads GAGVSQSPRYKVTKRGQDVALRCDPISGHVSLYWYRQALGQGPEFLTYFNYEAQQDKSGLPNDRFSAERPEGSISTLTIQRTEQRDSAMYRCASSLIRTNTEAFFGQGTRLTVV.

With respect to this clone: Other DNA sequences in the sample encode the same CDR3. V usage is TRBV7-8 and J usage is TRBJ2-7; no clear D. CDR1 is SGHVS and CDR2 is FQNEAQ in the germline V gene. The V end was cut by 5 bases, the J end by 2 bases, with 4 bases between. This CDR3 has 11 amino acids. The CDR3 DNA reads TGTGCCAGCAGCGGTCCCTACGAGCAGTACTTC. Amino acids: CASSGPYEQYF.

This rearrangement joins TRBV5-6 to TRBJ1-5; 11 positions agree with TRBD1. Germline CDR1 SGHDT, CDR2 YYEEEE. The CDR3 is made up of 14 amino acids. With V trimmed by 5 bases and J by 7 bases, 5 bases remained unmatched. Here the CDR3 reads CASSRDRGMQPQHF. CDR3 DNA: TGTGCCAGCAGTCGGGACAGGGGGATGCAGCCCCAGCATTTT.

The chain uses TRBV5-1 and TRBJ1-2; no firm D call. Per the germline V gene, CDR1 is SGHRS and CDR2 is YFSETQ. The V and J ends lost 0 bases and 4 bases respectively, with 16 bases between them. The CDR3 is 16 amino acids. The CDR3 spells CASSLAPEVTLYGYTF. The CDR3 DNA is TGCGCCAGCAGCTTGGCTCCGGAAGTCACACTCTATGGCTACACCTTC.

The CDR3 DNA reads TGTGCCAGCAGTCGGGTGGCTAGCGGGAAATACGAGCAGTACTTC. Translating it yields CASSRVASGKYEQYF. The chain couples TRBV27 to TRBJ2-7, with 9 bases that match TRBD2. Unmatched junction bases numbered 9, after V lost 5 bases and J lost 4 bases. CDR3 length: 15 residues. CDR1 MNHEY and CDR2 SMNVEV come from the germline V gene (reference sequence).

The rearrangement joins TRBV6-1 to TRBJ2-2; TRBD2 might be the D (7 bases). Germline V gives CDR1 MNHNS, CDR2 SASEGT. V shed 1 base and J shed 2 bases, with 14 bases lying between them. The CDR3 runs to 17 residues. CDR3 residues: CASSEVGGTINTGELFF. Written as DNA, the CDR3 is TGTGCCAGCAGTGAAGTGGGGGGGACAATAAACACCGGGGAGCTGTTTTTT.

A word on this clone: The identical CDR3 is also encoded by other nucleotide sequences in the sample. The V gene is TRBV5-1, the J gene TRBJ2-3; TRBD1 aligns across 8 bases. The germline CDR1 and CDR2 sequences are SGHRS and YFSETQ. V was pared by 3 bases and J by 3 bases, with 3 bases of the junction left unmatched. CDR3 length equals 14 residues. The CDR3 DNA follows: TGCGCCAGCAGCTCAAGGACAGGGACAGATACGCAGTATTTT. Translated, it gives CASSSRTGTDTQYF.